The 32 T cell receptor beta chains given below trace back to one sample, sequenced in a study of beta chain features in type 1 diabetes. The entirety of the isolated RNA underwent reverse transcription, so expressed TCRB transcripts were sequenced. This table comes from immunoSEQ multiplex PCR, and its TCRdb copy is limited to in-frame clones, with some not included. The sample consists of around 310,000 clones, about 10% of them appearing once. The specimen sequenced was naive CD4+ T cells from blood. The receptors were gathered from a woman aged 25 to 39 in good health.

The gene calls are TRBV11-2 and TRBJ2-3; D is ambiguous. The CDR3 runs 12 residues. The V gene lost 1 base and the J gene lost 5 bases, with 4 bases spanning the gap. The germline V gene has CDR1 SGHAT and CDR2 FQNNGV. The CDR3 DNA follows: TGTGCCAGCAGCTTAGCAAAAGATACGCAGTATTTT. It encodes CASSLAKDTQYF.

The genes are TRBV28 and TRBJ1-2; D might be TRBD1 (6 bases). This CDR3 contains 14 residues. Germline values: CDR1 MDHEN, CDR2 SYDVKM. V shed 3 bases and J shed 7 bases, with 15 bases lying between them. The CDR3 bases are TGTGCCAGCAGTTTGGGGGGGCTCGAAATTGGCTACACCTTC. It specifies CASSLGGLEIGYTF.

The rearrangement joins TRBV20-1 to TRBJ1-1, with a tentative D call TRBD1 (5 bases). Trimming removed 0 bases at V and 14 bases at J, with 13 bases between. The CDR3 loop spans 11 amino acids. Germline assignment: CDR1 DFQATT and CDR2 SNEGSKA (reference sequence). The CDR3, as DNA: TGCAGTGCTAGAGATCGGAGGGGCCGCTTCTTT. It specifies CSARDRRGRFF.

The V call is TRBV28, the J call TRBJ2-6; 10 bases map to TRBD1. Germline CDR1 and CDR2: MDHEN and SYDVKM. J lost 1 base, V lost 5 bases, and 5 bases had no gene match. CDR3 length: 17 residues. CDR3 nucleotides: TGTGCCAGCAGTGCCGGGACAGGGGCTTCTGGGGCCAACGTCCTGACTTTC. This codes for CASSAGTGASGANVLTF.

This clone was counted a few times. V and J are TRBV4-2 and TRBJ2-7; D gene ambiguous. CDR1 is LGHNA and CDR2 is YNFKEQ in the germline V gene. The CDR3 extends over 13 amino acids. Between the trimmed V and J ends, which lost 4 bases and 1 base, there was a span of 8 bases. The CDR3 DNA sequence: TGTGCCAGCAGCCCAGAGAGATCCTACGAGCAGTACTTC. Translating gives CASSPERSYEQYF.

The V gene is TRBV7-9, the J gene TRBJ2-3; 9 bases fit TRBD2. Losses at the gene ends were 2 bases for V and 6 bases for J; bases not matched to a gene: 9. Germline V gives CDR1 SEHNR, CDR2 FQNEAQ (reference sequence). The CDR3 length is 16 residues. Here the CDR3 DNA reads TGTGCCAGCAGCTTATTGGCTAGCGGGACTGGGGATACGCAGTATTTT. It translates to CASSLLASGTGDTQYF.

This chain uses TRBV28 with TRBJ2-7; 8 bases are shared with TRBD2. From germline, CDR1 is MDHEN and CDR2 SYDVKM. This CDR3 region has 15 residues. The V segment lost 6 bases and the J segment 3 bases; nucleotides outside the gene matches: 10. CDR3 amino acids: CASSLRGREGYEQYF. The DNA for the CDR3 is TGTGCCAGCAGCCTAAGGGGACGGGAGGGCTACGAGCAGTACTTC.

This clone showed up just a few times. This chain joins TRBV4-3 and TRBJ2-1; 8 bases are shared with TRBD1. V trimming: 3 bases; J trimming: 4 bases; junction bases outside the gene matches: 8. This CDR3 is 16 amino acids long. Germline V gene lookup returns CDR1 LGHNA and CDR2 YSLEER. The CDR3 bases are TGCGCCAGCAGCCAGGCTACAGGGGGAAAGTACAATGAGCAGTTCTTC. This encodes CASSQATGGKYNEQFF.

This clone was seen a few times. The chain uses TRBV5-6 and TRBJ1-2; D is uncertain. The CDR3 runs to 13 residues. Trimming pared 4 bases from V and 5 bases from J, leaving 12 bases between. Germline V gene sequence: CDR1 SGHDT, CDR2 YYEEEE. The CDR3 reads CASSLRRVYGYTF. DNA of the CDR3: TGTGCCAGCAGCCTGCGGAGAGTTTATGGCTACACCTTC. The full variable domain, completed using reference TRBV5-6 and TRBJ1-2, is DAGVTQSPTHLIKTRGQQVTLRCSPKSGHDTVSWYQQALGQGPQFIFQYYEEEERQRGNFPDRFSGHQFPNYSSELNVNALLLGDSALYLCASSLRRVYGYTFGSGTRLTVV.

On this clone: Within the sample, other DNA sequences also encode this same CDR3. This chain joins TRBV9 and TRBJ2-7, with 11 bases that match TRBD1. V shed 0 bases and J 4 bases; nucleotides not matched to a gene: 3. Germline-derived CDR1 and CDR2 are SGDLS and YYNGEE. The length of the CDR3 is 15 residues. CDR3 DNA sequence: TGTGCCAGCAGCGTAGCAGGACAGGGGGCGTACGAGCAGTACTTC. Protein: CASSVAGQGAYEQYF.

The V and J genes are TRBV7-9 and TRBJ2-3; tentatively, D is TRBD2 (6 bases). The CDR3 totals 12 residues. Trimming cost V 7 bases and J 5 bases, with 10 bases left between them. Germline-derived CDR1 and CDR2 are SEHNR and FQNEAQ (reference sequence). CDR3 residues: CASTREIDTQYF. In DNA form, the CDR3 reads TGTGCCAGCACTCGGGAGATAGATACGCAGTATTTT.

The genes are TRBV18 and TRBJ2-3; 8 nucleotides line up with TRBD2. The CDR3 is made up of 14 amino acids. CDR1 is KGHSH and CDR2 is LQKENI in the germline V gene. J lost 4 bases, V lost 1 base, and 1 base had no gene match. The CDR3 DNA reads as TGTGCCAGCTCACCACAGACTAGCGCAGATACGCAGTATTTT. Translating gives CASSPQTSADTQYF.

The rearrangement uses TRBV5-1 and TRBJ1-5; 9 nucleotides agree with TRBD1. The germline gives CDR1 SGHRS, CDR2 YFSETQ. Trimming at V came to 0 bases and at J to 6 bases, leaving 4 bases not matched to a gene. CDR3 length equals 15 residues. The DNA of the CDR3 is TGCGCCAGCAGCTTGGGGGACAGGGAGGGTCAGCCCCAGCATTTT. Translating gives CASSLGDREGQPQHF.

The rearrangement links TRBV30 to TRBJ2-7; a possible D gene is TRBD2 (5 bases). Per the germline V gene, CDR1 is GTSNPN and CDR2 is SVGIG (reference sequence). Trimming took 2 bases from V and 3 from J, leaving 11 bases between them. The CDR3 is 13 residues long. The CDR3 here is CAWSFGLSYEQYF. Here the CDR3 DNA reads TGTGCCTGGAGTTTCGGACTGAGCTACGAGCAGTACTTC.

CDR3 coding DNA: TGCGCCAGCAGCACTTCGCTAGCGGAAGTACCTTACAATGAGCAGTTCTTC. Amino acids: CASSTSLAEVPYNEQFF. This chain connects TRBV5-1 to TRBJ2-1, with 7 nucleotides matching TRBD2. The CDR3 spans 17 residues. CDR1 is SGHRS, CDR2 YFSETQ, per germline. Trimming cost V 4 bases and J 4 bases; bases outside gene matches: 14. The whole variable domain, remainder taken from reference TRBV5-1 and TRBJ2-1, is KAGVTQTPRYLIKTRGQQVTLSCSPISGHRSVSWYQQTPGQGLQFLFEYFSETQRNKGNFPGRFSGRQFSNSRSEMNVSTLELGDSALYLCASSTSLAEVPYNEQFFGPGTRLTVL.

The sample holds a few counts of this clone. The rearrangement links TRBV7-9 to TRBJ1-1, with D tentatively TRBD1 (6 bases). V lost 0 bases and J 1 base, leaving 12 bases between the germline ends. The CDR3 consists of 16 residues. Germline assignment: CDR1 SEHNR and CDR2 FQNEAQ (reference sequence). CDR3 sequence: CASSLASRGPNTEAFF. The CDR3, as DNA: TGTGCCAGCAGCTTAGCTTCCAGGGGCCCGAACACTGAAGCTTTCTTT.

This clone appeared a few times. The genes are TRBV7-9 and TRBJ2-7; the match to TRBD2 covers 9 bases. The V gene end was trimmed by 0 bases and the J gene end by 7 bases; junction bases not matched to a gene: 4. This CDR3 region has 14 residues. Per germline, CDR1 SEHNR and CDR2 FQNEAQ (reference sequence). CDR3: CASSLAAGGVEQYF. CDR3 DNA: TGTGCCAGCAGCTTAGCAGCGGGGGGTGTAGAGCAGTACTTC.

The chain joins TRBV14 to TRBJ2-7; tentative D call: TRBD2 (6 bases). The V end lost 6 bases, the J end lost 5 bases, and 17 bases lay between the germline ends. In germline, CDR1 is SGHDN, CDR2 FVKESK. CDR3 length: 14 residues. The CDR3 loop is CASRRPRGYHEQYF. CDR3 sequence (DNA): TGTGCCAGCAGACGACCCCGGGGGTACCACGAGCAGTACTTC.

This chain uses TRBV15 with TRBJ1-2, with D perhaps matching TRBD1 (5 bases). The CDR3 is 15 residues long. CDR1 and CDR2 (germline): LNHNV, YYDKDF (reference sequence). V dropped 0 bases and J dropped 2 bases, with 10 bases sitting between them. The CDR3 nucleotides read TGTGCCACCAGCAGAGAGGTCGCAGGGAACTATGGCTACACCTTC. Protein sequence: CATSREVAGNYGYTF. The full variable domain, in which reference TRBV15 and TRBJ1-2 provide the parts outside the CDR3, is DAMVIQNPRYQVTQFGKPVTLSCSQTLNHNVMYWYQQKSSQAPKLLFHYYDKDFNNEADTPDNFQSRRPNTSFCFLDIRSPGLGDTAMYLCATSREVAGNYGYTFGSGTRLTVV.

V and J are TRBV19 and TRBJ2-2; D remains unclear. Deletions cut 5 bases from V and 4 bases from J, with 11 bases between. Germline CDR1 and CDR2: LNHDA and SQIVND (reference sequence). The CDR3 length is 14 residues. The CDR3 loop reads CASSYLLFTGELFF. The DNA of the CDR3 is TGTGCCAGTAGTTACTTACTGTTCACCGGGGAGCTGTTTTTT.

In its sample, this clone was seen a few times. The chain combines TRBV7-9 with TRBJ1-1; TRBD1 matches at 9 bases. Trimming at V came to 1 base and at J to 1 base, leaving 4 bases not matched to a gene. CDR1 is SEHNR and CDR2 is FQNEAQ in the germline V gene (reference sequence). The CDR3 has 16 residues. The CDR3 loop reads CASSLGGQGGNTEAFF. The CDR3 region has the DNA TGTGCCAGCAGCTTAGGGGGACAGGGTGGGAACACTGAAGCTTTCTTT.

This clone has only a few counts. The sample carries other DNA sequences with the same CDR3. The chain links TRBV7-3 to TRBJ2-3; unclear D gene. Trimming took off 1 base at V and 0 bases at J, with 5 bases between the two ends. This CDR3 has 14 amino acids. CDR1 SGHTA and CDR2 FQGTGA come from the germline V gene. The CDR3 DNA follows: TGTGCCAGCAGCTTAAGGGCTAGCACAGATACGCAGTATTTT. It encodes CASSLRASTDTQYF.

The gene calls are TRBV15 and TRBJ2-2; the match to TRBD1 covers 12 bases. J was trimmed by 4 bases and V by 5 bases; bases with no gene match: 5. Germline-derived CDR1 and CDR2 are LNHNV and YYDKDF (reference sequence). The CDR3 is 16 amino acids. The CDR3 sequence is CATSSGQGALTGELFF. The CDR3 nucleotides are TGTGCCACCAGCTCGGGACAGGGGGCGCTCACCGGGGAGCTGTTTTTT.

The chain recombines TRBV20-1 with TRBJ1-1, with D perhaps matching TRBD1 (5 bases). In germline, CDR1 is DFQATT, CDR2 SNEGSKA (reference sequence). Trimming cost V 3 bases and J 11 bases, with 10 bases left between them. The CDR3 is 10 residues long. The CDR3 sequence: CSASRGNAFF. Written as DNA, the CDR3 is TGCAGTGCTAGTCGGGGGAATGCTTTCTTT.

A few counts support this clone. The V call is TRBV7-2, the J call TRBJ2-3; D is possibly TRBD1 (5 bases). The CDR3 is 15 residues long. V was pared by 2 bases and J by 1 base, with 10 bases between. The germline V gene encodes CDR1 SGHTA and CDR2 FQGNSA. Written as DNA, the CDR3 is TGTGCCAGCAGCTTATATGCCAGGGGCACAGATACGCAGTATTTT. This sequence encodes CASSLYARGTDTQYF. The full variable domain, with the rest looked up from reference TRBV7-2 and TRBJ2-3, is GAGVSQSPSNKVTEKGKDVELRCDPISGHTALYWYRQSLGQGLEFLIYFQGNSAPDKSGLPSDRFSAERTGGSVSTLTIQRTQQEDSAVYLCASSLYARGTDTQYFGPGTRLTVL.

CDR3 sequence reads: CASSDIAGINTGELFF. The CDR3 DNA follows: TGTGCCAGCAGCGACATAGCGGGGATAAACACCGGGGAGCTGTTTTTT. This sequence joins TRBV6-6 and TRBJ2-2; 8 bases align to TRBD2. CDR3 length equals 16 residues. The trim removed 6 bases at V and 2 bases at J, leaving 8 bases unmatched. CDR1 is MNHNY and CDR2 is SVGAGI in the germline V gene (reference sequence).

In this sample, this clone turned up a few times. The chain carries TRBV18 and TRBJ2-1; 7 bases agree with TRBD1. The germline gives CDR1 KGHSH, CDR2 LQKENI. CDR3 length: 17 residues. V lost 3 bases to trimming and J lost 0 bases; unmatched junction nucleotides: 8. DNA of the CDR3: TGTGCCAGCTCACCTCCCCGACAGGGCAGCTCCTACAATGAGCAGTTCTTC. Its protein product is CASSPPRQGSSYNEQFF.

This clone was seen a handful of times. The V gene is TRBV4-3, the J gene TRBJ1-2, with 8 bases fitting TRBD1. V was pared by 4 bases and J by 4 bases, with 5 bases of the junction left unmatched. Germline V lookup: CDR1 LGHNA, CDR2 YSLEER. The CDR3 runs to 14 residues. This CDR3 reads CASSPQGAGYGYTF. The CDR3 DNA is TGCGCCAGCAGCCCGCAGGGGGCTGGCTATGGCTACACCTTC.

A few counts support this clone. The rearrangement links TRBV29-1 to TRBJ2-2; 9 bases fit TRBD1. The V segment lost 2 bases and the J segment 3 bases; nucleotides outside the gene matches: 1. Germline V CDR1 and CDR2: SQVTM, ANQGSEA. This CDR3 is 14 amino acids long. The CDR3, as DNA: TGCAGCGTTGAAACAGGGGGCTACACCGGGGAGCTGTTTTTT. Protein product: CSVETGGYTGELFF.

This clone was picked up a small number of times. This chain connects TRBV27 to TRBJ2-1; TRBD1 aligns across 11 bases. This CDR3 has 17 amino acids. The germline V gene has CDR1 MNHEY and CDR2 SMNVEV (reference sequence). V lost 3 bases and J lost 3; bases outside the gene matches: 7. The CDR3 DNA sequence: TGTGCCAGCAGTTTGTCCTCCGGGACAGGGGGCTACAATGAGCAGTTCTTC. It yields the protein CASSLSSGTGGYNEQFF.

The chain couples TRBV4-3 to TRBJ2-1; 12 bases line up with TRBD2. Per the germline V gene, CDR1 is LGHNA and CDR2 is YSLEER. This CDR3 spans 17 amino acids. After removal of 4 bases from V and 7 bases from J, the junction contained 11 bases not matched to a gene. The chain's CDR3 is CASSRTTTSGSSNEQFF. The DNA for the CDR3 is TGCGCCAGCAGCCGGACAACGACTAGCGGGAGCTCAAATGAGCAGTTCTTC.

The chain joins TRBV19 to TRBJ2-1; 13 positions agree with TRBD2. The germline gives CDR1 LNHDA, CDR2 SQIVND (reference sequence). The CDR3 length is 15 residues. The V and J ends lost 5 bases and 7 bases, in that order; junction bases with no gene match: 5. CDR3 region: CASSSGTSGTNEQFF. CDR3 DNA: TGTGCCAGTAGTTCCGGGACTAGCGGGACAAATGAGCAGTTCTTC.